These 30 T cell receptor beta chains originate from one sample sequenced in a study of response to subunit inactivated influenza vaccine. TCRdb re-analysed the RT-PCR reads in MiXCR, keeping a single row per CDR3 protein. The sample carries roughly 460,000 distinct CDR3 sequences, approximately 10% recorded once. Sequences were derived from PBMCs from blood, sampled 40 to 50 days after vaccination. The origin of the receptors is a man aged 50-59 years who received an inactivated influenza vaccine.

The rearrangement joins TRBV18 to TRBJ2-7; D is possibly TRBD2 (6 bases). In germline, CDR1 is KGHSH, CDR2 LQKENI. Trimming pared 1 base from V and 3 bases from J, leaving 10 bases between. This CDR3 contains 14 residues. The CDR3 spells CASSPQGTFYEQYF. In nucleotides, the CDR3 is TGTGCCAGCTCACCACAAGGGACTTTCTACGAGCAGTACTTC. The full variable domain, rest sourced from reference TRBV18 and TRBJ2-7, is NAGVMQNPRHLVRRRGQEARLRCSPMKGHSHVYWYRQLPEEGLKFMVYLQKENIIDESGMPKERFSAEFPKEGPSILRIQQVVRGDSAAYFCASSPQGTFYEQYFGPGTRLTVT.

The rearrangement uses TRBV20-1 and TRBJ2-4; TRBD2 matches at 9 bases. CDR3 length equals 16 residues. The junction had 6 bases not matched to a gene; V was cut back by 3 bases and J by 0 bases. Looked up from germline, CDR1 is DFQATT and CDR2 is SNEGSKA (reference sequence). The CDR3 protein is CSASASGILAKNIQYF. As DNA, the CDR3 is TGCAGTGCTAGCGCTAGCGGGATTCTAGCCAAAAACATTCAGTACTTC.

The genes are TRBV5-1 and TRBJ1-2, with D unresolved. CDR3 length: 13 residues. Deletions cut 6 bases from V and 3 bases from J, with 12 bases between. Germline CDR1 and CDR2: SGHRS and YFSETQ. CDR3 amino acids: CASKARAYYGYTF. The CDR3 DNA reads TGCGCCAGCAAGGCCCGGGCGTACTATGGCTACACCTTC.

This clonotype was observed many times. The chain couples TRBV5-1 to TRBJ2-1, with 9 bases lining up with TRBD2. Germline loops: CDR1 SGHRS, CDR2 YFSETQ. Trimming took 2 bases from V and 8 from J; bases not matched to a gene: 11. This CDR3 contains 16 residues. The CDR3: CASSLASGTSIYEQFF. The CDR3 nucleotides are TGCGCCAGCAGCTTAGCCTCCGGGACTAGCATCTATGAGCAGTTCTTC.

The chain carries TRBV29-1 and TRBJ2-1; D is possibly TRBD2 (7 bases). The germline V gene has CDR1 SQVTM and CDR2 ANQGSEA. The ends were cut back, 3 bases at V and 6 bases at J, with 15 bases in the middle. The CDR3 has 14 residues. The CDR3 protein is CSVDGAGARNEQFF. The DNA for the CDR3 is TGCAGCGTTGACGGTGCGGGGGCCCGCAATGAGCAGTTCTTC.

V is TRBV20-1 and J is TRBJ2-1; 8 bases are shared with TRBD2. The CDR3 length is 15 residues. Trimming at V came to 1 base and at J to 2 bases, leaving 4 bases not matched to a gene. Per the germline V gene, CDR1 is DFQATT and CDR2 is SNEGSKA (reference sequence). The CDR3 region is CSARAPGGAYNEQFF. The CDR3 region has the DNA TGCAGTGCTAGAGCCCCCGGGGGGGCCTACAATGAGCAGTTCTTC.

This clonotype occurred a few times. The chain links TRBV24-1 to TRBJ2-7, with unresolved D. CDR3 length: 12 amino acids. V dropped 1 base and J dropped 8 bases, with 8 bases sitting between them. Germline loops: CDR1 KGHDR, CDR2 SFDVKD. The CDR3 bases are TGTGCCACCAGTGATTTTTCTACGAAGCAGTACTTC. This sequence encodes CATSDFSTKQYF.

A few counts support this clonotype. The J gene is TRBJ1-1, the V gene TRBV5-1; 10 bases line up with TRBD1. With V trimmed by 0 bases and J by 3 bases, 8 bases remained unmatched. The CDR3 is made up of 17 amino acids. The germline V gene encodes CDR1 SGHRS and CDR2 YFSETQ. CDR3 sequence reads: CASSLGTGGVFHTEAFF. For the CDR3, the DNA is TGCGCCAGCAGCTTGGGGACAGGGGGAGTGTTCCACACTGAAGCTTTCTTT.

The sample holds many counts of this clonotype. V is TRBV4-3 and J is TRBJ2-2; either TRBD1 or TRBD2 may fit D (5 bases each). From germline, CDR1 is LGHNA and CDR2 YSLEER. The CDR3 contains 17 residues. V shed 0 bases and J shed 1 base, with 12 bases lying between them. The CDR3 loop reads CASSQDTTGLNTGELFF. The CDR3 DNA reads TGCGCCAGCAGCCAAGATACGACGGGGCTGAACACCGGGGAGCTGTTTTTT.

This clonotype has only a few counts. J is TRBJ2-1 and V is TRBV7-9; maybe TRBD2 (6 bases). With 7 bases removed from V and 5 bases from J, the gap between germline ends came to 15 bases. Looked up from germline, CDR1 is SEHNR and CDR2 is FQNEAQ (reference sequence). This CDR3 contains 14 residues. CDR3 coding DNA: TGTGCCAGCACCCTTAGTTCTAGCGACAATGAGCAGTTCTTC. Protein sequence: CASTLSSSDNEQFF. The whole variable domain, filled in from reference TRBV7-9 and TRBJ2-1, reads DTGVSQNPRHKITKRGQNVTFRCDPISEHNRLYWYRQTLGQGPEFLTYFQNEAQLEKSRLLSDRFSAERPKGSFSTLEIQRTEQGDSAMYLCASTLSSSDNEQFFGPGTRLTVL.

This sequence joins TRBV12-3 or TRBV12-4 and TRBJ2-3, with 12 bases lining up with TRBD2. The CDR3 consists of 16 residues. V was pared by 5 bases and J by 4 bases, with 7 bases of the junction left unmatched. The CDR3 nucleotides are TGTGCCAGCAGTCCACTAGCGGGGGGCCAGGCAGATACGCAGTATTTT. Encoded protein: CASSPLAGGQADTQYF.

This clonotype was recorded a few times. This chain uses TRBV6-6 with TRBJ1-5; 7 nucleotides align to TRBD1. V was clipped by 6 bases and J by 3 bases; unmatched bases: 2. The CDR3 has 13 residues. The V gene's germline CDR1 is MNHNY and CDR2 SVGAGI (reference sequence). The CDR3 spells CASRGQVNQPQHF. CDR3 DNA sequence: TGTGCCAGCAGAGGACAGGTCAATCAGCCCCAGCATTTT.

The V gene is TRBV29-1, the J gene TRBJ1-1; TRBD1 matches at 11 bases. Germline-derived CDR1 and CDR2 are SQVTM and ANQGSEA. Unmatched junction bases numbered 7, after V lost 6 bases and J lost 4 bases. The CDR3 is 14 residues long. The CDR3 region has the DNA TGCAGCGTGAGGGACAGGGGGAGGGTCACTGAAGCTTTCTTT. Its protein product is CSVRDRGRVTEAFF.

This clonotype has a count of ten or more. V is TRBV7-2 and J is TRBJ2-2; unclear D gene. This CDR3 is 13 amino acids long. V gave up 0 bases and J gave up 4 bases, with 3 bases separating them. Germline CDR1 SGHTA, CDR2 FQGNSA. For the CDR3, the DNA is TGTGCCAGCAGCTTAGCGTTCACCGGGGAGCTGTTTTTT. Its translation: CASSLAFTGELFF.

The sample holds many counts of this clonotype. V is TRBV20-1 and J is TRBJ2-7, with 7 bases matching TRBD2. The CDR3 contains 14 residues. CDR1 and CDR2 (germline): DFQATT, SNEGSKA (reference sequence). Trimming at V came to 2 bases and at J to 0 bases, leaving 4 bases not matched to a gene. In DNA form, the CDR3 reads TGCAGTGCTAGAAGCGGGGACGGCTCCTACGAGCAGTACTTC. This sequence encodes CSARSGDGSYEQYF.

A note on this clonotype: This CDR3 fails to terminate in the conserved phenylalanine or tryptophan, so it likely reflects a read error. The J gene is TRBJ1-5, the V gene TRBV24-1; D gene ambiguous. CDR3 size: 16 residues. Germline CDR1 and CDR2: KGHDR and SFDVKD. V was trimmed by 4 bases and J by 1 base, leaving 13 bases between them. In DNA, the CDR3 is TGTGCCACCAGTGACCACAGACAAGTCAGCAATCAGCCCCAGCATGTT. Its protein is CATSDHRQVSNQPQHV.

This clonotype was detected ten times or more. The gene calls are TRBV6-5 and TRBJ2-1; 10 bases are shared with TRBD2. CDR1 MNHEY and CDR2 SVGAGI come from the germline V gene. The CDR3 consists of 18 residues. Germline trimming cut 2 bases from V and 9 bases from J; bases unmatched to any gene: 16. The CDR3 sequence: CASSYRVLAGSKRREQFF. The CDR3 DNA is TGTGCCAGCAGTTACCGGGTACTAGCGGGAAGTAAACGTCGTGAGCAGTTCTTC.

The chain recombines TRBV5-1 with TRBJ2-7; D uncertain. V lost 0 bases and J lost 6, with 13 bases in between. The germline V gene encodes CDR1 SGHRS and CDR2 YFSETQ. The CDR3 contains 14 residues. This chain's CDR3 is CASSLGATNGEQYF. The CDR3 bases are TGCGCCAGCAGCTTGGGGGCCACTAACGGCGAGCAGTACTTC.

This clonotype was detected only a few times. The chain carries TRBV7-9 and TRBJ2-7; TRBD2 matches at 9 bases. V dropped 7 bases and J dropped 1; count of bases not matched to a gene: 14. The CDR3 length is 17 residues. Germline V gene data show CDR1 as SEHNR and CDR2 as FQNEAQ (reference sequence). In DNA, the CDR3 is TGTGCCAGCACCCCCTTTGGGCTAGCGGGACGGTCCTACGAGCAGTACTTC. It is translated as CASTPFGLAGRSYEQYF.

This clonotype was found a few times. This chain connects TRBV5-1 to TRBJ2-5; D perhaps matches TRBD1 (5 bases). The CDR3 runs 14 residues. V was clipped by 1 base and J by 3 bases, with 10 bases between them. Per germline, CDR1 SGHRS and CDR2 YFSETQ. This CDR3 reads CASSLSGREETQYF. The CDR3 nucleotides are TGCGCCAGCAGCTTGAGTGGCAGGGAAGAGACCCAGTACTTC. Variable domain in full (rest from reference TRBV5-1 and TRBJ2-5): KAGVTQTPRYLIKTRGQQVTLSCSPISGHRSVSWYQQTPGQGLQFLFEYFSETQRNKGNFPGRFSGRQFSNSRSEMNVSTLELGDSALYLCASSLSGREETQYFGPGTRLLVL.

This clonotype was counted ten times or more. The CDR3 DNA reads TGTGCCAGCAGCCCAGGCACAGAGGGCACTGAAGCTTTCTTT. Protein: CASSPGTEGTEAFF. J is TRBJ1-1 and V is TRBV7-3; D ambiguous. V was pared by 5 bases and J by 4 bases, with 14 bases between. Germline loops: CDR1 SGHTA, CDR2 FQGTGA. This CDR3 comprises 14 residues.

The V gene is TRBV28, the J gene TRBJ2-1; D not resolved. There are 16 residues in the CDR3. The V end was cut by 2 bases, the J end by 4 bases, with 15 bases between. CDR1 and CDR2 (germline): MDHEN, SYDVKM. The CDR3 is CASSLTALPQYNEQFF. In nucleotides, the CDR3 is TGTGCCAGCAGTTTAACTGCTCTACCCCAATACAATGAGCAGTTCTTC.

CDR3 region: CASSRPPGAEQFF. The CDR3 DNA reads TGTGCCAGCAGCCGCCCCCCGGGGGCGGAGCAGTTCTTC. The chain joins TRBV6-6 to TRBJ2-1; D may correspond to TRBD1 or TRBD2 (6 bases each). Germline V gives CDR1 MNHNY, CDR2 SVGAGI (reference sequence). Trimming removed 6 bases at V and 10 bases at J, with 16 bases between. This CDR3 is 13 amino acids long.

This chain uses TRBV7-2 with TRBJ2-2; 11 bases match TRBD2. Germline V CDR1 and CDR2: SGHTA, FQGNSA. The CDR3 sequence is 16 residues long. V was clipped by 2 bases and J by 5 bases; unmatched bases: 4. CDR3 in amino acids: CASSLLGLAVTGELFF. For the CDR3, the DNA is TGTGCCAGCAGCTTACTGGGACTAGCGGTAACCGGGGAGCTGTTTTTT.

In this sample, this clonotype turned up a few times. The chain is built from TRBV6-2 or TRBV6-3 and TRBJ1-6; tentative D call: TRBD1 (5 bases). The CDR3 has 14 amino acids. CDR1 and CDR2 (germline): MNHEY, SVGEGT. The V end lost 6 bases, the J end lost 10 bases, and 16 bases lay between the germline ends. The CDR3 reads CASRPDSTLSPLHF. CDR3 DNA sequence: TGTGCCAGCAGACCCGACAGTACCCTATCACCCCTCCACTTT.

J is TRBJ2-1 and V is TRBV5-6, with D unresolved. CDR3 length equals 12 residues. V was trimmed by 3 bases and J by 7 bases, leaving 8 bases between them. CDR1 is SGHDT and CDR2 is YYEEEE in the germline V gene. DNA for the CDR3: TGTGCCAGCAGCTGGGGTTCTAATGAGCAGTTCTTC. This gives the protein CASSWGSNEQFF.

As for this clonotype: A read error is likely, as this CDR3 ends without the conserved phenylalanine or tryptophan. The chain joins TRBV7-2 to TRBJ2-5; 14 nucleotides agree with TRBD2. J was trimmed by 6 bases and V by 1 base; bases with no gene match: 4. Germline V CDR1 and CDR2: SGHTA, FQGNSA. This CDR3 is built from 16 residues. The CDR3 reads CASSLGGTSGSKTQYL. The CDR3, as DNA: TGTGCCAGCAGCTTAGGAGGGACTAGCGGGAGTAAGACCCAGTACTTG.

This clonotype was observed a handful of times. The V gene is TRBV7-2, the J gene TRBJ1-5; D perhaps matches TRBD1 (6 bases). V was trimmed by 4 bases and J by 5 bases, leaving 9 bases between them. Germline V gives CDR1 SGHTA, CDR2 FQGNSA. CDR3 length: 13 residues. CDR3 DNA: TGTGCCAGCAGCTACTCAGGGGATCAGCCCCAGCATTTT. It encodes CASSYSGDQPQHF.

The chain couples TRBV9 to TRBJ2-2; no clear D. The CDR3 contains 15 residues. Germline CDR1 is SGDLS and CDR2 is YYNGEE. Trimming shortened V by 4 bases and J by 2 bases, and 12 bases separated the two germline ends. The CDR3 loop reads CASSSRATNTGELFF. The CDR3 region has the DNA TGTGCCAGCAGCTCTCGAGCCACAAACACCGGGGAGCTGTTTTTT.

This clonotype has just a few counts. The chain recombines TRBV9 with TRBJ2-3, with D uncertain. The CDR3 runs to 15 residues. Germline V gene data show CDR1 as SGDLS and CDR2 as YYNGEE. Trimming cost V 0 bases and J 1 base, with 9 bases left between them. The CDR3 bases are TGTGCCAGCAGCGTAGGACGAGGCCGCACAGATACGCAGTATTTT. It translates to CASSVGRGRTDTQYF.